The 14 T cell receptor beta chains below come from one sample, sequenced in a study of cytomegalovirus exposure and HLA in healthy donors. PCR amplification relied on 60 Vbeta primers (plus 13 Jbeta primers). Profiled with immunoSEQ multiplex PCR; TCRdb holds only in-frame clones, not every one. The sample includes about 77,000 clones. Sequenced material: PBMCs. The receptor source for this set is a man aged 50 to 59 in good health and CMV-seropositive.

The chain couples TRBV2 to TRBJ1-6; 7 bases fit TRBD1. Per germline, CDR1 SNHLY and CDR2 FYNNEI. There are 14 residues in the CDR3. The junction had 4 bases not matched to a gene; V was cut back by 6 bases and J by 5 bases. The CDR3 DNA reads TGTGCCAGCAGGTGGGGGACAGATAATTCACCCCTCCACTTT. This codes for CASRWGTDNSPLHF.

Here the CDR3 reads CASSPIQETQYF. The CDR3 nucleotides read TGTGCCAGCTCCCCCATCCAAGAGACCCAGTACTTC. V gene TRBV18 combines with J gene TRBJ2-5; no clear D. The CDR3 extends over 12 amino acids. V was cut by 6 bases and J by 1 base, with 6 bases left in between. Germline values: CDR1 KGHSH, CDR2 LQKENI.

The chain combines TRBV11-2 with TRBJ1-2; TRBD1 matches 10 bases. Germline values: CDR1 SGHAT, CDR2 FQNNGV. V trimming: 0 bases; J trimming: 5 bases; junction bases outside the gene matches: 3. The CDR3 contains 15 residues. CDR3 residues: CASSLEGQGWYGYTF. The CDR3, as DNA: TGTGCCAGCAGCTTAGAGGGACAGGGGTGGTATGGCTACACCTTC.

The genes are TRBV9 and TRBJ2-5, with D possibly matching TRBD1 (7 bases). Trimming took off 2 bases at V and 4 bases at J, with 18 bases between the two ends. The CDR3 length is 16 residues. CDR1 is SGDLS and CDR2 is YYNGEE in the germline V gene. This CDR3 is CASSVEGGGDPETQYF. In nucleotides, the CDR3 is TGTGCCAGCAGCGTTGAAGGAGGGGGCGACCCAGAGACCCAGTACTTC.

J is TRBJ2-5 and V is TRBV7-9; tentative D call: TRBD2 (5 bases). The length of the CDR3 is 14 residues. Trimming removed 1 base at V and 5 bases at J, with 11 bases between. In germline, CDR1 is SEHNR, CDR2 FQNEAQ (reference sequence). CDR3: CASSLVSPGETQYF. As DNA, the CDR3 is TGTGCCAGCAGCTTAGTTTCCCCGGGGGAGACCCAGTACTTC. Full variable domain (rest looked up from reference TRBV7-9 and TRBJ2-5): DTGVSQNPRHKITKRGQNVTFRCDPISEHNRLYWYRQTLGQGPEFLTYFQNEAQLEKSRLLSDRFSAERPKGSFSTLEIQRTEQGDSAMYLCASSLVSPGETQYFGPGTRLLVL.

The J gene is TRBJ1-1, the V gene TRBV7-2; possibly TRBD1 for D (6 bases). CDR1 is SGHTA and CDR2 is FQGNSA in the germline V gene. This CDR3 has 14 residues. Trimming left V 5 bases short and J 2 bases short, with 12 bases between. In DNA form, the CDR3 reads TGTGCCAGCAGCCTCAACAGGGACAACACTGAAGCTTTCTTT. Translating gives CASSLNRDNTEAFF.

The rearrangement links TRBV10-2 to TRBJ1-1, with 9 nucleotides matching TRBD1. The length of the CDR3 is 15 residues. In germline, CDR1 is WSHSY, CDR2 SAAADI. J was trimmed by 2 bases and V by 7 bases; bases with no gene match: 8. This chain's CDR3 is CASTRTGALNTEAFF. The DNA of the CDR3 is TGCGCCAGCACCCGGACAGGGGCCCTAAACACTGAAGCTTTCTTT.

V gene TRBV15 combines with J gene TRBJ2-2, with D perhaps TRBD1 (5 bases). Looked up from germline, CDR1 is LNHNV and CDR2 is YYDKDF (reference sequence). The CDR3 has 17 amino acids. V lost 5 bases to trimming and J lost 2 bases, with 18 bases between them. This CDR3 is CATSRERGLTNTGELFF. The CDR3 DNA is TGTGCCACCAGCCGCGAAAGGGGTTTGACTAACACCGGGGAGCTGTTTTTT.

The chain carries TRBV19 and TRBJ1-1; a weak D match, TRBD1 (6 bases). This CDR3 region has 13 residues. V was clipped by 3 bases and J by 3 bases, with 8 bases between them. Looked up from germline, CDR1 is LNHDA and CDR2 is SQIVND (reference sequence). The CDR3 DNA reads as TGTGCCAGTAGTATGGGGGCTCACACTGAAGCTTTCTTT. It is translated as CASSMGAHTEAFF.

CDR3 nucleotides: TGCAGCGTCTGGGGGCAGGGTAACGAGCAGTACTTC. Protein product: CSVWGQGNEQYF. The genes are TRBV29-1 and TRBJ2-7, with TRBD1 as a possible D gene (6 bases). The CDR3 runs 12 residues. Trimming pared 6 bases from V and 5 bases from J, leaving 14 bases between. Germline CDR1 and CDR2: SQVTM and ANQGSEA.

The chain is built from TRBV27 and TRBJ1-6; tentatively, D is TRBD1 (6 bases). V was clipped by 5 bases and J by 5 bases, with 10 bases between them. This CDR3 has 14 amino acids. CDR1 MNHEY and CDR2 SMNVEV come from the germline V gene (reference sequence). The chain's CDR3 is CASSPGQNNSPLHF. The DNA of the CDR3 is TGTGCCAGCAGTCCCGGACAGAATAATTCACCCCTCCACTTT.

DNA of the CDR3: TGTGCCAGCAGCTCTGGGGCAGCGCGAGGAGGCACAGATACGCAGTATTTT. The encoded protein is CASSSGAARGGTDTQYF. This chain connects TRBV5-4 to TRBJ2-3, with a tentative D call TRBD1 (5 bases). Germline loops: CDR1 SGHNT, CDR2 YYREEE (reference sequence). CDR3 length equals 17 residues. The V gene lost 3 bases and the J gene lost 1 base, with 18 bases spanning the gap.

The chain couples TRBV5-1 to TRBJ2-7; 8 bases are shared with TRBD1. V shed 4 bases, J shed 2 bases, and the junction held 8 bases outside the gene matches. The V gene's germline CDR1 is SGHRS and CDR2 YFSETQ. This CDR3 comprises 15 residues. CDR3 amino acids: CASSLGQGSAYEQYV. CDR3 in DNA: TGCGCCAGCAGCCTCGGACAGGGCAGCGCCTACGAGCAGTACGTC.

The rearrangement joins TRBV5-1 to TRBJ1-2; TRBD1 matches at 9 bases. Germline CDR1 is SGHRS and CDR2 is YFSETQ. The junction had 12 bases not matched to a gene; V was cut back by 1 base and J by 8 bases. CDR3 length: 16 residues. The CDR3 is CASSLSSDRGVAGYTF. DNA of the CDR3: TGCGCCAGCAGCTTGTCCTCGGACAGGGGAGTCGCGGGCTACACCTTC.